Reported below is one T cell receptor beta chain. Nominally healthy donors provided the samples, though records likely missed some immune exposures. The data stem from a study of cytomegalovirus exposure and HLA in healthy donors. Turning to the study itself: As an earlier analysis found, about 179 million T cells yielded approximately 100 million unique TCR beta sequences. Among the roughly 380 donors who were genotyped, about 80% fell in the genetic ancestry cluster that is associated with self-reported Caucasian donors.

The PCR used 60 Vbeta and 13 Jbeta primers. Method: immunoSEQ multiplex PCR; TCRdb's copy keeps in-frame clones and lacks some. The sample has around 200,000 clones; around 83% are singletons. Trimming removed 4 bases at V and 5 bases at J, with 7 bases between. Germline CDR1 reads DFQATT; CDR2 reads SNEGSKA (reference sequence). The CDR3 length is 11 residues. This receptor was obtained from a woman in her 50s in good health and CMV-seropositive. The chain has TRBV20-1 and TRBJ2-3; D gene ambiguous. Sample: PBMCs. The CDR3: CSATRGDTQYF. In nucleotides, the CDR3 is TGCAGTGCTACCCGAGGAGATACGCAGTATTTT.